This T cell receptor (beta chain) was obtained from a study of cytomegalovirus exposure and HLA in healthy donors (dated by TCRdb to about 2017). Background on the whole study: An earlier analysis of about 560 of the donors reported 250 to 350 Gb of sequence data and 95 million to 120 million unique TCR beta sequences obtained from about 180 million T cells. The T cell repertoires of 666 subjects were profiled by immunosequencing and related to cytomegalovirus serostatus. To decide whether each TCR beta V gene segment behaved as functional or pseudogenic, an earlier analysis of 587 of the donors relied on high-throughput TCR beta sequencing. On average, over 200,000 unique TCR beta nucleotide sequences were sequenced per donor among several hundred genotyped donors of the cohort, with about 19% of those sequences being non-productive. An early release that covered some 640 HLA-typed donors contained approximately 290 gigabases of sequencing data and approximately 85 million unique TCR sequences. A separate validation cohort of roughly 110 different subjects was used in addition to the approximately 700-subject first cohort. Class I and class II HLA loci were covered by the typing at four-digit resolution. High-throughput TCR immunosequencing, statistical association of individual TCRs with disease status, and machine learning were combined to predict cytomegalovirus infection status. To study patterns of TCR occurrence, a later analysis re-analyzed previously published TCR beta repertoires from around 660 donors and added high-resolution HLA genotyping. A later genetic analysis took genome-wide SNP genotypes for about 55% of the roughly 670 donors and used that subset as a discovery cohort. Four to six DR-DQ haplotypes were handled as single units for association and clustering, since linkage in the cohort was strong. All discovery cohort repertoires had been generated using a single sequencing platform. Alongside the repertoire data, information on donor age, sex, ethnicity and CMV serostatus was compiled. Typing coverage varied by locus: roughly 629-630 donors for A, B, C, DRB1 and DQB1; roughly 510 for DQA1; some 610 for DPA1; around 450 for DPB1. The aim of the study was to test whether cataloging public T cell receptors could identify signatures of past pathogen exposure. Of the approximately 400 genotyped donors, about 84% fell in the genetic ancestry cluster associated with self-reported Caucasian donors. Rather than drawing on any new phenotypic data, the later analysis identified candidate immune exposures from TCR beta sequences and the way those sequences occurred across donors. Paper-wide results and their limitations: In vitro tests confirmed that a few of the cytomegalovirus-associated TCR beta chains recognize cytomegalovirus antigens. In a later analysis, most CMV-associated TCR beta chains were found to appear HLA-restricted, with HLA associations seemingly driven largely by CMV exposure. A later genetic analysis associated a missense DCLRE1C variant with V-gene and J-gene trimming of TCR beta chains, and an independent cohort replicated the association. In an earlier analysis of about 600 of the donors, most TCR beta V segments appeared in productive rearrangements about 87% or about 30% of the time, broadly matching IMGT annotations. Some IMGT-functional V segments, including TRBV6-2 and TRBV6-3, could not be distinguished by the 87-base-pair reads and were therefore excluded. Several of the top co-occurrence clusters appeared to be linked to parvovirus B19, influenza, CMV and Epstein-Barr virus, according to a later analysis. Because some donors lacked HLA typing at each locus, the association tests relied only on the typed subset. According to a later analysis, TCR association rates differed among HLA loci, with DRB1 alleles showing the most associated TCRs and HLA-C alleles showing the fewest. This cohort had only TCR beta chains sequenced, and the lack of alpha or paired-chain data limited which features could be detected. In both the original and validation cohorts, the classifier was reported to diagnose cytomegalovirus status with high specificity and sensitivity. Approximately 16 rarely observed V segments, including chromosome 9 orphons, were excluded from the earlier analysis of some 590 of the donors because counts were too low. A later analysis associated some 17,000 TCR beta sequences with specific HLA alleles at a false discovery rate of 0.05. A further reported finding was that TCR beta sequences accurately predicted the HLA-A and HLA-B alleles for most subjects in the first cohort. Linkage disequilibrium might explain the correlated functional status among segregating V segments, but an unknown experimental factor could not be ruled out. Most TCR sequences were seen in very few donors, while some public TCRs were found in many individuals. The presence/absence analyses assumed that sequencing depth was roughly uniform across donors, and that assumption may not be true. According to the authors, the approach could potentially be generalized to other disease states and immunological phenotypes. A later analysis found that HLA-associated TCR beta chains were more clonally expanded and had lower generation probabilities than equally common non-associated chains. The study gave a list of 150 to 200 TCR beta chains associated with cytomegalovirus. A cluster of highly shared sequence variants was judged likely to represent a technical artifact of the sequencing pipeline. The only immune exposure information available for the cohort was CMV serostatus. Compared with the roughly 670-donor mean, donors in an Asian-associated ancestry cluster had fewer N-insertions in productive TCRs, according to a later genetic analysis. When HLA alleles, especially DR and DQ, strongly co-occurred, TCR associations were difficult to assign to individual alleles.

As to this clone: The antigen it binds to is not known. No base-level quality is on record; no much larger clone is a single base apart.

The library relied on the immunoSEQ multiplex PCR assay. For the multiplex PCR, a mixture combining 60 forward primers for TCR Vbeta segments and 13 reverse primers for TCR Jbeta segments was used. A multiplex PCR assay on genomic DNA amplified the CDR3 region of rearranged TCR beta genes. Amplified TCR beta libraries were sequenced as 87-base-pair reads on the Illumina HiSeq System. As for how the authors treated the data: In a later analysis, roughly 80 million unique TCR beta chains were counted across the 690 or so repertoires, and approximately 11 million of these chains were shared by at least two donors. Raw reads were error-corrected and collapsed into unique sequences by a nearest-neighbor algorithm in which closely related sequences were merged to remove PCR and sequencing errors. V, D and J gene segments were assigned by aligning CDR3 sequences to IMGT reference sequences. For a sequence to be retained, at least a six-nucleotide match to both a V gene segment and a J gene segment was required. A rearrangement counted as productive if the CDR3 had no stop codons and remained in frame with V and J, and every other rearrangement counted as non-productive. Following IMGT convention, CDR3 was defined as the stretch from the second conserved V-encoded cysteine to the conserved J-encoded phenylalanine. The earlier analysis of about 610 of the donors excluded any sequence lacking an unambiguous match to a single V gene segment. In an earlier analysis of around 590 of the donors, a V segment was called functional when productive rearrangements were above 56.7%, and segregating when the standard deviation between donors exceeded 5%. To diagnose cytomegalovirus status from the catalog of TCR beta chain sequences, a statistical classification framework was built. In a later analysis, TCR nucleotide sequences were compared against IMGT/GENE-DB human TR gene sequences so that V and J genes could be assigned. In a later analysis, CDR3 sequences and most-parsimonious VDJ recombination scenarios were assigned using the TCRdist pipeline. A later analysis defined each TCR beta chain by its CDR3 amino acid sequence plus V-gene family, and excluded reads lacking a unique V-gene family. A later analysis removed several hundred highly shared, low-generation-probability nucleotide sequences to deal with suspected cross-contamination and a sequencing artifact. For each public chain, a later analysis derived a clonal expansion index from normalized ranks of inferred template counts within each repertoire. Generation probabilities in a later analysis came from a VDJ recombination model fitted to out-of-frame rearrangements, and those results were checked against IGoR. In a later analysis, TCR-TCR, TCR-HLA and TCR-CMV co-occurrence was scored with hypergeometric tests, and a repertoire-size bias correction was applied to TCR pairs. False discovery rates were estimated in a later analysis by permuting HLA or CMV assignments 20 times. A later analysis grouped co-occurring TCRs with DBSCAN, adding TCRdist sequence similarity when clustering within HLA-allele-positive subsets. Co-occurrence clustering excluded repertoires with fewer than 30,000 or more than 120,000 public chains, plus five with anomalous nucleotide sharing. TCRdb retrieved this table from immuneACCESS and kept in-frame rearrangements only. Not all clones are present; in checked studies, unresolved V genes account for under half, and no reason is known for the remainder. V, J and clone size are taken as reported in that table, and D and trimming were inferred from the DNA itself. The sample records some 140,000 clones, 80% of which are singletons. In total, the top ten clones hold more than 0.9% of the sample.

Trimming removed 3 bases from V and 11 bases from J; the gene matches leave 5 bases unexplained. The germline V gene encodes CDR1 MDHEN and CDR2 SYDVKM. The CDR3 contains 12 residues, cysteine and phenylalanine counted. Here the CDR3 DNA is all that survives: 36 bases in frame from base 1. The cohort was made up of roughly 670 healthy bone marrow donors. Cohort members were all nominally healthy when sampled, although unrecorded immune exposures were likely present. The donor was CMV seropositive and belonged to the group of 250 to 300 seropositive cohort members. A peripheral blood sample was provided by each donor, and peripheral blood mononuclear cells were used for TCR beta sequencing. Genomic DNA was extracted from the blood cell samples with the Qiagen DNeasy Blood Extraction Kit.

Source material: PBMCs. This sequence uses TRBV28 and TRBJ2-7; 9 bases in between match TRBD1. The origin of this receptor is a male donor in good health and CMV-seropositive. The DNA sequence follows: TGTGCCAGCAGTTTGGGACAGGGAGTCGAGTACTTC. Its protein product is CASSLGQGVEYF.